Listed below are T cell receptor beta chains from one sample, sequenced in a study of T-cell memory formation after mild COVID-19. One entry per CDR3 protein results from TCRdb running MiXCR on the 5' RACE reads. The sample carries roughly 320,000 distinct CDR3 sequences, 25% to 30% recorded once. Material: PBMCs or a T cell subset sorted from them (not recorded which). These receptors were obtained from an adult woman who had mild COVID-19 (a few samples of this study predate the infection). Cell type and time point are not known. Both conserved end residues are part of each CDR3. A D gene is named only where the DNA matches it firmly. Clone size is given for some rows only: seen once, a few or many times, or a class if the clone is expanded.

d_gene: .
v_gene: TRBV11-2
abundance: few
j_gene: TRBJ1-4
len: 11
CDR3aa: CASSFSGVRFF
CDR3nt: TGTGCCAGCAGCTTCTCCGGGGTTCGATTTTTT

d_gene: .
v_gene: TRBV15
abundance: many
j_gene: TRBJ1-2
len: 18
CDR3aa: CATSRVRQSQLTNYGYTF
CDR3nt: TGTGCCACCAGCAGAGTTCGGCAGTCACAATTAACTAACTATGGCTACACCTTC

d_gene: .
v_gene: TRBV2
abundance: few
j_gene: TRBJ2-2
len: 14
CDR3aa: CASSPYRNTGELFF
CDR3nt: TGTGCCAGCAGTCCCTACAGGAACACCGGGGAGCTGTTTTTT

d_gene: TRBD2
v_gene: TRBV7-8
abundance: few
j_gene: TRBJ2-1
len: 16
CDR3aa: CASSLGASGTFNEQFF
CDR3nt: TGTGCCAGCAGCTTAGGGGCTAGCGGGACCTTCAATGAGCAGTTCTTC

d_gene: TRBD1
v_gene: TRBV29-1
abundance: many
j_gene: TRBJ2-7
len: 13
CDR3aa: CSVRQGRAYEQYF
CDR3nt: TGCAGCGTCAGACAGGGGAGAGCCTACGAGCAGTACTTC

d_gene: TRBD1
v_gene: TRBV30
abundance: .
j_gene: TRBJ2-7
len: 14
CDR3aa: CAWSQGQGPYEQYF
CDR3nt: TGTGCCTGGAGTCAAGGACAGGGTCCCTACGAGCAGTACTTC

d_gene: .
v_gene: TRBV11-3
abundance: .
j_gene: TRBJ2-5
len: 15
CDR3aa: CASSPGTKVQETQYF
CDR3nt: TGTGCCAGCAGCCCCGGGACGAAAGTCCAAGAGACCCAGTACTTC

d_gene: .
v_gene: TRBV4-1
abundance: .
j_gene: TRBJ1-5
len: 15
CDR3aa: CASSPSLGGEQPQHF
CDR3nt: TGCGCCAGCAGCCCGAGCTTGGGAGGTGAACAGCCCCAGCATTTT

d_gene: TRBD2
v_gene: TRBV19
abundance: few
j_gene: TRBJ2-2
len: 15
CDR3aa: CASSLSGQNTGELFF
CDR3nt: TGTGCCAGTAGTCTTAGCGGGCAGAACACCGGGGAGCTGTTTTTT

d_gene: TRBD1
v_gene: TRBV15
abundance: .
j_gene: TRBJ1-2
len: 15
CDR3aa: CATSREMTGGQGYTF
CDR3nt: TGTGCCACCAGCAGAGAGATGACAGGGGGCCAGGGCTACACCTTC

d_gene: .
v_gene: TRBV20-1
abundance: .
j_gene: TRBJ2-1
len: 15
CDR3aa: CSARDPGGYRYEQFF
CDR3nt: TGCAGTGCTAGAGATCCTGGGGGTTATCGTTATGAGCAGTTCTTC

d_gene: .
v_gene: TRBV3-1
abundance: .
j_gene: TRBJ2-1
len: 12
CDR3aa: CASSQAGYKQFF
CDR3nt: TGTGCCAGCAGCCAAGCCGGTTATAAGCAGTTCTTC

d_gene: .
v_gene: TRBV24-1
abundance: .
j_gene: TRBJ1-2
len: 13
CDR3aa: CATSDTGNYGYTF
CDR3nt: TGTGCCACCAGTGACACAGGGAACTATGGCTACACCTTC

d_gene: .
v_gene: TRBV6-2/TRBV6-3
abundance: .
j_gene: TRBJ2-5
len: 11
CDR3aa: CASRDGETQYF
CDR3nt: TGTGCCAGCAGAGACGGGGAGACCCAGTACTTC

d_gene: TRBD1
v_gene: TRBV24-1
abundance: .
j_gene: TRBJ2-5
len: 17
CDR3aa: CATSDPGTGAAWETQYF
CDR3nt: TGTGCCACCAGTGACCCCGGGACAGGAGCGGCTTGGGAGACCCAGTACTTC

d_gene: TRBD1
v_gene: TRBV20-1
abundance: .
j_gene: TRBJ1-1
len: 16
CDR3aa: CSASGSRQGLNTEAFF
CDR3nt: TGCAGTGCTAGTGGGTCTAGACAGGGGCTGAACACTGAAGCTTTCTTT

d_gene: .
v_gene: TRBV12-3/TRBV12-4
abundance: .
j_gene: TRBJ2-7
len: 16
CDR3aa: CASSLGLGTTSYEQYF
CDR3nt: TGTGCCAGCAGTTTAGGTCTCGGGACAACTTCCTACGAGCAGTACTTC

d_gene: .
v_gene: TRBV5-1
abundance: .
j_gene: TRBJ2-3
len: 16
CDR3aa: CASSLGIGTAGDTQYF
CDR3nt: TGCGCCAGCAGCTTGGGGATCGGGACTGCCGGAGATACGCAGTATTTT

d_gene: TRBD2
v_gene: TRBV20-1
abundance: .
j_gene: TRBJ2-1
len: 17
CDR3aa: CSARGPLVWEGYNEQFF
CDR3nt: TGCAGTGCTAGAGGTCCCCTTGTTTGGGAGGGCTATAATGAGCAGTTCTTC

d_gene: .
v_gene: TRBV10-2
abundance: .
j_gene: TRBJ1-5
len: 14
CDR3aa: CASSEPGTDQPQHF
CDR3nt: TGCGCCAGCAGTGAGCCAGGGACCGATCAGCCCCAGCATTTT

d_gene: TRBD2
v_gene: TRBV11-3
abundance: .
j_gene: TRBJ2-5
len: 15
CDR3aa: CASRAAGGLAETQYF
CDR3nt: TGTGCCAGCAGAGCAGCGGGAGGGCTAGCGGAGACCCAGTACTTC

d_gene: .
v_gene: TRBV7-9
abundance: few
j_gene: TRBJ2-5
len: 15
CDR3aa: CASSPVPEGQETQYF
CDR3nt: TGTGCCAGCAGCCCCGTCCCCGAGGGTCAAGAGACCCAGTACTTC

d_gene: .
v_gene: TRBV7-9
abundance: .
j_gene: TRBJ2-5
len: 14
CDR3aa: CASSSVVGWETQYF
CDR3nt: TGTGCCAGCAGCTCCGTAGTTGGCTGGGAGACCCAGTACTTC

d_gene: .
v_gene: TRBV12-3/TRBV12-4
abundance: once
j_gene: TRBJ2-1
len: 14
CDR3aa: CATSKGTAYNEQFF
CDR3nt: TGTGCCACTTCAAAGGGAACAGCCTACAATGAGCAGTTCTTC

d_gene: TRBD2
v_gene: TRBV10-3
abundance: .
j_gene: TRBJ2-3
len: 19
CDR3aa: CAISAGPELAGEGRNTQYF
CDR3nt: TGTGCCATCAGTGCGGGTCCTGAACTAGCGGGAGAGGGCAGGAATACGCAGTATTTT

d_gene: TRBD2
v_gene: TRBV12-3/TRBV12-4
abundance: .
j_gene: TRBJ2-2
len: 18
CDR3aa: CASSPQTSGSRITGELFF
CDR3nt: TGTGCCAGCAGCCCCCAGACTAGCGGGAGTCGGATCACCGGGGAGCTGTTTTTT

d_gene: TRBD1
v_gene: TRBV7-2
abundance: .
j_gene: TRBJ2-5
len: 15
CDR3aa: CASSSSGTGGETQYF
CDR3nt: TGTGCCAGCAGCTCCTCGGGGACAGGAGGGGAGACCCAGTACTTC

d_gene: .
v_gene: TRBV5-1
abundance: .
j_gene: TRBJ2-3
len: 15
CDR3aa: CASSSSGVSTDTQYF
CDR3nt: TGCGCCAGCAGCTCGTCGGGGGTGAGCACAGATACGCAGTATTTT

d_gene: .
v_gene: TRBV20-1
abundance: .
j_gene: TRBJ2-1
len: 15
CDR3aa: CSLQGSGDTYNEQFF
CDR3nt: TGCAGTCTCCAAGGGAGCGGGGACACCTACAATGAGCAGTTCTTC

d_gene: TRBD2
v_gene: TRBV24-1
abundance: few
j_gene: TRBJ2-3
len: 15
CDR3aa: CATSDPRESTDTQYF
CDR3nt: TGTGCCACCAGTGACCCGCGGGAGTCTACAGATACGCAGTATTTT

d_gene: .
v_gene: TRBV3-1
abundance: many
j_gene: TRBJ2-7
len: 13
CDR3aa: CASSQDVEGRQYF
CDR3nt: TGTGCCAGCAGCCAAGATGTAGAGGGAAGGCAGTACTTC